The 6 T cell receptor beta chains reported below all come from one sample, sequenced in a study of regulatory T cells in long-lasting Graves disease. Time point reported: newly diagnosed GD, antithyroid drugs for less than 3 months. With RNA extracted from PBMCs as input, the TCR library was made. Sequencing libraries for TCR beta were prepared with iRepertoire HTBI primers and Arm-PCR of CDR3 regions. A single record per CDR3 protein comes from TCRdb applying MiXCR to the multiplex PCR reads. The sample contains around 480,000 distinct CDR3 sequences, 15% to 20% of which appear only once. These data were also reused for a study on T cells in Graves' hyperthyroidism and ophthalmopathy.

The specimen comprised peripheral blood mononuclear cells (PBMCs), sampled at new diagnosis, from a patient treated with antithyroid drugs. Every receptor here comes from a woman aged 35-60 years with Graves disease.

This clonotype was seen more than once but under ten times. The chain uses TRBV19 and TRBJ2-7; 16 bases agree with TRBD2. The length of the CDR3 is 16 residues. Losses at the gene ends were 6 bases for V and 6 bases for J; bases not matched to a gene: 8. Germline V CDR1 and CDR2: LNHDA, SQIVND (reference sequence). CDR3 in DNA: TGTGCCAGTAGCCCGGGACTAGCGGGGGGGCTTAGCGAGCAGTACTTC. It yields the protein CASSPGLAGGLSEQYF. The whole variable domain, remainder taken from reference TRBV19 and TRBJ2-7, is DGGITQSPKYLFRKEGQNVTLSCEQNLNHDAMYWYRQDPGQGLRLIYYSQIVNDFQKGDIAEGYSVSREKKESFPLTVTSAQKNPTAFYLCASSPGLAGGLSEQYFGPGTRLTVT.

With regard to this clonotype: The conserved closing phenylalanine or tryptophan is absent in this CDR3, likely reflecting a read error. The chain has TRBV6-2 or TRBV6-3 and TRBJ2-7; 8 bases fit TRBD1. The CDR3 runs 13 residues. Germline V lookup: CDR1 MNHEY, CDR2 SVGEGT. Losses at the gene ends were 2 bases for V and 6 bases for J; bases not matched to a gene: 3. The CDR3 protein is CASSYTGGGEQYS. In nucleotides, the CDR3 is TGTGCCAGCAGTTACACAGGGGGTGGCGAGCAGTACTCC.

The chain links TRBV11-3 to TRBJ2-1; weak D call: TRBD2 (5 bases). The CDR3 totals 15 residues. Trimming shortened V by 3 bases and J by 7 bases, and 16 bases separated the two germline ends. Germline lookup yields CDR1 SGHNT and CDR2 YENEEA. The CDR3 sequence is CASSLDSEVGNEQFF. The CDR3 bases are TGTGCCAGCAGCTTGGATTCGGAGGTAGGGAATGAGCAGTTCTTC. Drawing the rest from reference TRBV11-3 and TRBJ2-1, the complete variable domain is EAGVVQSPRYKIIEKKQPVAFWCNPISGHNTLYWYLQNLGQGPELLIRYENEEAVDDSQLPKDRFSAERLKGVDSTLKIQPAELGDSAVYLCASSLDSEVGNEQFFGPGTRLTVL.

This clonotype was found a few times. The V and J genes are TRBV7-9 and TRBJ1-2, with TRBD1 matching 8 bases. CDR1 and CDR2 (germline): SEHNR, FQNEAQ (reference sequence). With 3 bases clipped from V and 2 bases from J, the junction kept 5 bases outside the gene matches. The CDR3 is 15 amino acids. CDR3 bases: TGTGCCAGCAGCTTGTTGACAGGGGTAAACTATGGCTACACCTTC. Protein product: CASSLLTGVNYGYTF. The complete variable domain, with remaining parts taken from reference TRBV7-9 and TRBJ1-2, reads DTGVSQNPRHKITKRGQNVTFRCDPISEHNRLYWYRQTLGQGPEFLTYFQNEAQLEKSRLLSDRFSAERPKGSFSTLEIQRTEQGDSAMYLCASSLLTGVNYGYTFGSGTRLTVV.

This clonotype was detected ten times or more. This rearrangement joins TRBV12-3 or TRBV12-4 to TRBJ1-6, with D unresolved. Trimming cost V 3 bases and J 7 bases, with 10 bases left between them. The CDR3 spans 14 residues. The CDR3 region has the DNA TGTGCCAGCAGTTTGCTACAGCTGAATTCACCCCTCCACTTT. It specifies CASSLLQLNSPLHF.

This clonotype appeared many times. The rearrangement joins TRBV6-5 to TRBJ2-7; possible D gene TRBD2, 5 bases. Trimming pared 2 bases from V and 3 bases from J, leaving 11 bases between. Germline lookup yields CDR1 MNHEY and CDR2 SVGAGI. This CDR3 is built from 14 residues. The CDR3 bases are TGTGCCAGCAGTTACAAGAGGGAACACTACGAGCAGTACTTC. Translation: CASSYKREHYEQYF.